Reported below is one T cell receptor (beta chain). What it binds is not known. This entry comes from a study of T cell responses to AZD1222 COVID-19 vaccine. Study in general: Analyses pooled second doses at about 4 or about 12 weeks. General study results and limits: Donor demographics were predominantly white British with a female majority; clonal diversity may be underestimated.

The data were produced by immunoSEQ multiplex PCR, yet TCRdb's version contains in-frame clones alone and is incomplete. The table shows about 120,000 clones, with approximately 86% occurring only once. The CDR3 is 14 amino acids. J was trimmed by 9 bases and V by 0 bases; bases with no gene match: 4. CDR1 is SGDLS and CDR2 is YYNGEE in the germline V gene. V usage is TRBV9 and J usage is TRBJ2-3; 10 nucleotides line up with TRBD2. The TCR originated in an adult in good health. The material was peripheral blood, obtained on day 0 of AZD1222 vaccination. The CDR3 nucleotides are TGTGCCAGCAGCGTAGCACTAGCGGGAAACACGCAGTATTTT. As protein: CASSVALAGNTQYF.